This T cell receptor (beta chain) was retrieved from a study of T cell responses to AZD1222 COVID-19 vaccine. The study's findings and limits: Researchers report vaccine-associated CD4 TCRs spanning spike, with dominance at 160-218 and 743-854.

About this clone: The antigen remains unidentified.

The table came from immunoSEQ multiplex PCR; TCRdb's copy has only in-frame clones and leaves some out. The table records tens of thousands of clones, over 75% of them present only once. V was pared by 0 bases and J by 2 bases, with 7 bases between. This CDR3 contains 14 residues. This specimen consisted of peripheral blood, obtained on day 0 of AZD1222 vaccination. This sequence joins TRBV23-1 and TRBJ1-2; D gene uncertain. TRBV23-1 is identified as an open reading frame with a role that is uncertain. This sequence was found in an adult in good health. CDR3 sequence (DNA): TGCGCCAGCAGTCAATCGCATGCGAACTATGGCTACACCTTC. Translated, it gives CASSQSHANYGYTF.